The 18 T cell receptor beta chains below were found in one sample sequenced in a study of T cells expressing NK-cell markers. TCRdb re-called the 5' RACE reads and catalogs CDR3 proteins one per entry, DNA excluded. This sample's table has about 150,000 distinct CDR3 sequences. The sequenced sample was blood T cells: a sorted CD56 or NKG2C T cell subset, CD4+ or CD8+ T cells, or bulk PBMC T cells (not recorded which). The receptors shown here come from a woman between 45 and 60 years old in good health.

The genes are TRBV19 and TRBJ1-1; TCRdb's D call of TRBD1 is untestable without DNA. Germline lookup yields CDR1 LNHDA and CDR2 SQIVND (reference sequence). The CDR3 sequence is 13 residues long. CDR3 in amino acids: CASGASMNTEAFF.

The chain uses TRBV12-3 or TRBV12-4 and TRBJ1-5; TCRdb's D call of TRBD1 is untestable without DNA. This CDR3 has 16 residues. The chain's CDR3 is CASSLAPGGGNQPQHF.

The gene calls are TRBV6-5 and TRBJ2-1; TCRdb proposes TRBD2, but this gene call is untestable without DNA. The CDR3 length is 18 residues. CDR1 is MNHEY, CDR2 SVGAGI, per germline. CDR3 amino acids: CASSYSRVRGSRYNEQFF.

The chain links TRBV4-1 to TRBJ2-7; the TRBD2 assignment by TCRdb is unverifiable without DNA. The germline V gene encodes CDR1 MGHRA and CDR2 YSYEKL. This CDR3 is 16 amino acids long. The CDR3 sequence: CASSQGARLAGDEQYF.

The chain links TRBV14 to TRBJ2-6; TCRdb picks TRBD1, but there is no DNA to check that call. The germline CDR1 and CDR2 sequences are SGHDN and FVKESK. The CDR3 loop spans 18 amino acids. CDR3 protein: CASSQGSGDPSGANVLTF.

The chain links TRBV5-5 to TRBJ1-2. The length of the CDR3 is 13 residues. Germline assignment: CDR1 SGHKS and CDR2 YYEKEE (reference sequence). CDR3: CASSLSPIDGYTF.

The genes are TRBV27 and TRBJ2-5. The germline gives CDR1 MNHEY, CDR2 SMNVEV (reference sequence). There are 15 residues in the CDR3. CDR3 amino acids: CASSVDGTYQETQYF.

The chain's CDR3 is CSARGLRTGAVTDTQYF. V and J are TRBV20-1 and TRBJ2-3; TCRdb reports TRBD1, a call that lacks DNA to check it against. Germline values: CDR1 DFQATT, CDR2 SNEGSKA (reference sequence). The CDR3 is 17 amino acids.

The rearrangement joins TRBV20-1 to TRBJ2-1. The CDR3 runs to 14 residues. CDR1 and CDR2 from the germline V gene are DFQATT and SNEGSKA (reference sequence). CDR3 in amino acids: CSASESTSGDEQFF.

This rearrangement joins TRBV7-6 to TRBJ2-1; TCRdb calls TRBD2, which cannot be checked without DNA. The germline gives CDR1 SGHVS, CDR2 FNYEAQ. There are 18 residues in the CDR3. CDR3 loop: CASSFTSGRGSSYNEQFF.

This chain uses TRBV7-9 with TRBJ2-7. CDR3 length: 14 residues. CDR1 is SEHNR and CDR2 is FQNEAQ in the germline V gene (reference sequence). The CDR3: CASSLMVNPYEQYF.

V and J are TRBV15 and TRBJ2-2; TCRdb indicates TRBD2, and absent DNA this call remains unverified. The CDR3 totals 16 residues. CDR1 and CDR2 (germline): LNHNV, YYDKDF (reference sequence). CDR3 amino acids: CATSRLGTVDTGELFF.

V and J are TRBV5-5 and TRBJ2-3. CDR3 size: 13 residues. Germline V gives CDR1 SGHKS, CDR2 YYEKEE (reference sequence). The CDR3 here is CASSLGTTHTQYF.

This sequence joins TRBV12-3 or TRBV12-4 and TRBJ2-1. This CDR3 is 14 amino acids long. CDR3: CASSDRGLGNEQFF.

The rearrangement uses TRBV29-1 and TRBJ2-1; TCRdb gives TRBD1 as the D gene, but with no DNA this cannot be confirmed. Germline V gene sequence: CDR1 SQVTM, CDR2 ANQGSEA. The CDR3 contains 12 residues. The CDR3: CSVGLQGYEQFF.

The chain is built from TRBV7-6 and TRBJ2-2; the TCRdb call, TRBD1, lacks DNA for checking. CDR3 length equals 16 residues. Per the germline V gene, CDR1 is SGHVS and CDR2 is FNYEAQ. CDR3 in amino acids: CASSLVGVPPTGELFF. Supplemented by reference TRBV7-6 and TRBJ2-2, the full variable domain reads GAGVSQSPRYKVTKRGQDVALRCDPISGHVSLYWYRQALGQGPEFLTYFNYEAQQDKSGLPNDRFSAERPEGSISTLTIQRTEQRDSAMYRCASSLVGVPPTGELFFGEGSRLTVL.

CDR3 region: CASSQQREGLGEQFF. The chain carries TRBV3-1 and TRBJ2-1; TCRdb outputs TRBD2, but without DNA this stays unchecked. The CDR3 sequence is 15 residues long. CDR1 is LGHDT and CDR2 is YNNKEL in the germline V gene (reference sequence).

This sequence joins TRBV7-9 and TRBJ2-1; absent DNA, TCRdb's TRBD1 call cannot be checked. Germline V lookup: CDR1 SEHNR, CDR2 FQNEAQ (reference sequence). The CDR3 extends over 17 amino acids. CDR3 in amino acids: CASIPDPRTGGYNEQFF.